This TCR beta chain was recorded in a study of Graves' ophthalmopathy and Graves' hyperthyroidism. Study findings and constraints: Using 13 signatures, a model distinguished ophthalmopathy from stable hyperthyroidism, reaching around 90% sensitivity and about 81% specificity. The model's ophthalmopathy progression predictions had less than 71% sensitivity and 72% to 75% specificity.

A volume of approximately 10 ml of fresh peripheral blood supplied the PBMCs. This clonotype came up a few times. Its antigen remains unidentified. There are 16 residues in the CDR3. The germline gives CDR1 SGHDN, CDR2 FVKESK. V shed 5 bases and J shed 0 bases, with 14 bases lying between them. TCR beta CDR3 amplification used RNA transcripts. A first-round RT-PCR used HTBI primers, followed by a second-round multiplex PCR. From the multiplex PCR reads, TCRdb called clonotypes with MiXCR, one entry per CDR3 protein. The data hold approximately 700,000 distinct CDR3 sequences, with roughly two fifths observed a single time.

The chain is built from TRBV14 and TRBJ1-3; D is perhaps TRBD1 (5 bases). The receptor's source is an adult man with Graves' ophthalmopathy. Sample: peripheral blood. CDR3 nucleotides: TGTGCCAGCAGCGACTTGGGACCCAACTCTGGAAACACCATATATTTT. Amino acid sequence: CASSDLGPNSGNTIYF.